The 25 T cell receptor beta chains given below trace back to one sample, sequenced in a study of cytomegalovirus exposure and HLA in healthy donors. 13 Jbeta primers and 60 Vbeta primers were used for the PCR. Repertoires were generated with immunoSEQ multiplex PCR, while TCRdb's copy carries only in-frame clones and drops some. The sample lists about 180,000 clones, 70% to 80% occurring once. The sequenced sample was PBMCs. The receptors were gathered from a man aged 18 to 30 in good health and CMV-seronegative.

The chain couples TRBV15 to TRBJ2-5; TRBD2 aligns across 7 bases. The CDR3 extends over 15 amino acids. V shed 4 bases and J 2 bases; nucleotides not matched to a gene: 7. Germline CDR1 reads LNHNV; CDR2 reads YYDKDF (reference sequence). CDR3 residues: CATSKGTTLQETQYF. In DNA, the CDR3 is TGTGCCACCAGCAAAGGGACTACTCTACAAGAGACCCAGTACTTC.

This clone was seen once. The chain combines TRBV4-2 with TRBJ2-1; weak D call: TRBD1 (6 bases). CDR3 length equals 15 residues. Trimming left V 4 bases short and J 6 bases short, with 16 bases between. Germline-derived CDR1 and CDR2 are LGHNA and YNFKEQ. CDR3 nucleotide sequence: TGTGCCAGCAGCCTACTGAAGATAGGGGGCAATGAGCAGTTCTTC. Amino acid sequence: CASSLLKIGGNEQFF.

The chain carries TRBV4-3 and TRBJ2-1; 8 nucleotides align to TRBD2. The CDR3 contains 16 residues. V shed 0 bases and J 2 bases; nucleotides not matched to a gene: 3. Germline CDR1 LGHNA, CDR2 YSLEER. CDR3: CASSQDTGGPYNEQFF. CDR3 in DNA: TGCGCCAGCAGCCAAGATACGGGAGGGCCCTACAATGAGCAGTTCTTC.

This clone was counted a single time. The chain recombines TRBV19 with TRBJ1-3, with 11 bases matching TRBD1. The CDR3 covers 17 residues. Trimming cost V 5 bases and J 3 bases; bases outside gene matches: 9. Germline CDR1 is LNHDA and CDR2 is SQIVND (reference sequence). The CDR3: CASSHPADRGLGNTIYF. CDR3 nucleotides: TGTGCCAGTAGTCACCCGGCGGACAGGGGGCTTGGAAACACCATATATTTT.

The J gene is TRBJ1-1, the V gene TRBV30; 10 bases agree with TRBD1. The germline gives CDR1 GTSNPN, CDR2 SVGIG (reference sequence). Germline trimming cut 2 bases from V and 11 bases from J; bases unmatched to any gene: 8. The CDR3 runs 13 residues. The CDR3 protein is CAWSLGQGSRAFF. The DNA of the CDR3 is TGTGCCTGGAGTTTGGGACAGGGGAGTCGTGCTTTCTTT.

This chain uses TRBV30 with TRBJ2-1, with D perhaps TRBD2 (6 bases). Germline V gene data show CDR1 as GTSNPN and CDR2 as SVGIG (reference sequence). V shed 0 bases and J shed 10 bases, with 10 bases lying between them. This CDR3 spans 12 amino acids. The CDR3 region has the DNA TGTGCCTGGAGTGTCGGGGGACTCGAGCAGTTCTTC. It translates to CAWSVGGLEQFF.

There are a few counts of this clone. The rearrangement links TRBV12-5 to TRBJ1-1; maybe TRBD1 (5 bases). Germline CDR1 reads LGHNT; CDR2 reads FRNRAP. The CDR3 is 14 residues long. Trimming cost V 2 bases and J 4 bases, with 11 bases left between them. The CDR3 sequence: CASGLQGGSTEAFF. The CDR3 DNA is TGTGCTAGTGGTTTGCAGGGAGGGAGCACTGAAGCTTTCTTT.

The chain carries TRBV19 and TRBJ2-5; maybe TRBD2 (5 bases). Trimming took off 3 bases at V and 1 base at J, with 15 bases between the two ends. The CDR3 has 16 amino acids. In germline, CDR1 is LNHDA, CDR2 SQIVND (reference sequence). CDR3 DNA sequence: TGTGCCAGTAGTATCCTTGGGAGTGGGGTCCAAGAGACCCAGTACTTC. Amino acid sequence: CASSILGSGVQETQYF.

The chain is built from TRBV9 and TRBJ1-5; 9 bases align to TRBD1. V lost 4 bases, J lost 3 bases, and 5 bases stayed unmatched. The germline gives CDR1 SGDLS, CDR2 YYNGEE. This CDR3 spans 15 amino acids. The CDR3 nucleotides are TGTGCCAGCAGCCCGGGACAGGGAATCAATCAGCCCCAGCATTTT. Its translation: CASSPGQGINQPQHF.

Here the CDR3 reads CASSPYKTPSGGLLSSYNEQFF. CDR3 nucleotides: TGTGCCAGCAGCCCCTATAAGACCCCGAGCGGGGGGCTATTGAGCTCCTACAATGAGCAGTTCTTC. The rearrangement links TRBV13 to TRBJ2-1; 9 bases fit TRBD2. Germline lookup yields CDR1 PRHDT and CDR2 FYEKMQ (reference sequence). The CDR3 length is 22 residues. V lost 5 bases to trimming and J lost 0 bases; unmatched junction nucleotides: 23.

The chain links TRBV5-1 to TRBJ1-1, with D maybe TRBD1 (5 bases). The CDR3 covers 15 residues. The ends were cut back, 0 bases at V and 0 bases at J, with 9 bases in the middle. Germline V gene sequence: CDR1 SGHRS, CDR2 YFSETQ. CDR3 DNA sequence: TGCGCCAGCAGCTTGGTGGCAGGGCTGAACACTGAAGCTTTCTTT. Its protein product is CASSLVAGLNTEAFF.

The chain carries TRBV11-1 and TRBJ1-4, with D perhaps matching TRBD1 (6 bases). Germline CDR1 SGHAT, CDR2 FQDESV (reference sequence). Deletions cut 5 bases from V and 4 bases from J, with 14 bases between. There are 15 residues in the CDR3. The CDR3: CASSIGQKFNEKLFF. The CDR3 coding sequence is TGTGCCAGCAGCATAGGACAGAAGTTTAATGAAAAACTGTTTTTT.

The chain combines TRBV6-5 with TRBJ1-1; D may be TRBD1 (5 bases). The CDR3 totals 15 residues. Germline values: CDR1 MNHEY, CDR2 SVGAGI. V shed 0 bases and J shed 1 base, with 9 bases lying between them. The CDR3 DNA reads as TGTGCCAGCAGTTACTCGGGGACTCCGAACACTGAAGCTTTCTTT. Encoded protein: CASSYSGTPNTEAFF.

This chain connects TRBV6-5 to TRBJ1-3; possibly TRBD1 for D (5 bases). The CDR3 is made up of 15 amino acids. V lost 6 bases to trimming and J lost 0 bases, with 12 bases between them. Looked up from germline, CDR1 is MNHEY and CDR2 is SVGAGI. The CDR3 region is CASRTDSFSGNTIYF. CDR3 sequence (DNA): TGTGCCAGCAGGACCGACAGTTTCTCTGGAAACACCATATATTTT.

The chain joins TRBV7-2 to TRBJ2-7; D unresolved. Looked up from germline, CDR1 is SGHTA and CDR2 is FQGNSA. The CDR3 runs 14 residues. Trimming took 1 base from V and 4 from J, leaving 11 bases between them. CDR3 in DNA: TGTGCCAGCAGCTTAGTACATTCCGCTTACGAGCAGTACTTC. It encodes CASSLVHSAYEQYF.

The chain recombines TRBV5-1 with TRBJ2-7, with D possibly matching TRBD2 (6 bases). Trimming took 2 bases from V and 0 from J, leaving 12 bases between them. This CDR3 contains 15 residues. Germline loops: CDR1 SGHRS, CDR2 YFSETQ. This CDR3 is CASSFRRDSSYEQYF. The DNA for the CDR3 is TGCGCCAGCAGCTTCAGGCGGGATAGCTCCTACGAGCAGTACTTC.

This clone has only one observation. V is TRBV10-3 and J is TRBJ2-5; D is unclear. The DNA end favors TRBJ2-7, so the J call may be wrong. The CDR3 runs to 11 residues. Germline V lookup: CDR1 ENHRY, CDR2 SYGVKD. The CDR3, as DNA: TGTGCCATCAAAAGGGACTACGAGCAGTACTTC. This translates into CAIKRDYEQYF.

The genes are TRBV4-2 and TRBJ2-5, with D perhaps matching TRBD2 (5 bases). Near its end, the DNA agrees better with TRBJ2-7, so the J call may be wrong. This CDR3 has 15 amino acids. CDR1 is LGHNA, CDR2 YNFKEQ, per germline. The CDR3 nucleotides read TGTGCCAGCAGCCAAGTAGGAGGTTCCAGATACGAGCAGTACTTC. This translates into CASSQVGGSRYEQYF.

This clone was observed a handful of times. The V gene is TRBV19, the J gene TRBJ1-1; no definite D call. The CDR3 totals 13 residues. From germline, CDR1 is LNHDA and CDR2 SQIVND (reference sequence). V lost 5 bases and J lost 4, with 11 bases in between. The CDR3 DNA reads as TGTGCCAGTAGTCTAACAGAACGCACTGAAGCTTTCTTT. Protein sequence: CASSLTERTEAFF.

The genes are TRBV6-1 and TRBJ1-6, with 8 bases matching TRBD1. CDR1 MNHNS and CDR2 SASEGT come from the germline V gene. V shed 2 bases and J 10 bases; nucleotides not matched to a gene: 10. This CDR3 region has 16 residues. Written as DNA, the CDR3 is TGTGCCAGCAGTGAAATCTTGGACAGGGCACAATCACCCCTCCACTTT. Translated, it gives CASSEILDRAQSPLHF.

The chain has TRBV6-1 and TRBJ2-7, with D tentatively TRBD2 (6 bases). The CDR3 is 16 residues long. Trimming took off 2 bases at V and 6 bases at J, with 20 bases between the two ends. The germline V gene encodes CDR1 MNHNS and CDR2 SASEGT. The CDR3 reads CASSETVRWTGSEQYF. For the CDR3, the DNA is TGTGCCAGCAGTGAAACTGTGCGATGGACCGGGAGCGAGCAGTACTTC.

The CDR3 reads CASSPTSGSAQTQYF. The CDR3 DNA reads TGTGCCAGCAGCCCGACTAGCGGGAGTGCCCAGACCCAGTACTTC. This chain joins TRBV5-4 and TRBJ2-5; TRBD2 matches 12 bases. The CDR3 spans 15 residues. The J segment lost 6 bases and the V segment lost 4 bases, leaving 7 bases of the junction unmatched. The germline gives CDR1 SGHNT, CDR2 YYREEE (reference sequence).

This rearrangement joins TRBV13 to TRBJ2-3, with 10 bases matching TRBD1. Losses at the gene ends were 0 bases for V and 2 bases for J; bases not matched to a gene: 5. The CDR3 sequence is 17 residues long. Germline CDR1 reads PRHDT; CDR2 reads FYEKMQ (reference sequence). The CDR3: CASSLGPGQGSTDTQYF. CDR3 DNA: TGTGCCAGCAGCTTAGGTCCGGGACAGGGGTCCACAGATACGCAGTATTTT.

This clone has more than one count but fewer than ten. The CDR3 region has the DNA TGTGCCAGCAGCATCCAGGGTGGAGGGAGTTATGGCTACACCTTC. Amino acid sequence: CASSIQGGGSYGYTF. This rearrangement joins TRBV7-9 to TRBJ1-2, with TRBD1 as a possible D gene (5 bases). V lost 5 bases and J 5 bases, leaving 18 bases between the germline ends. The CDR3 sequence is 15 residues long. Per germline, CDR1 SEHNR and CDR2 FQNEAQ (reference sequence). The variable domain in full, completed from reference TRBV7-9 and TRBJ1-2, reads DTGVSQNPRHKITKRGQNVTFRCDPISEHNRLYWYRQTLGQGPEFLTYFQNEAQLEKSRLLSDRFSAERPKGSFSTLEIQRTEQGDSAMYLCASSIQGGGSYGYTFGSGTRLTVV.

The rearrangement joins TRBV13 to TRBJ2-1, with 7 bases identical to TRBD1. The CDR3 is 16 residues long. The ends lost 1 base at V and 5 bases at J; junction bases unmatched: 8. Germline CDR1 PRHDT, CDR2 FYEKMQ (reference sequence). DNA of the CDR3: TGTGCCAGCAGCTTAGAGGGAGACAGGGATAACAATGAGCAGTTCTTC. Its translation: CASSLEGDRDNNEQFF.